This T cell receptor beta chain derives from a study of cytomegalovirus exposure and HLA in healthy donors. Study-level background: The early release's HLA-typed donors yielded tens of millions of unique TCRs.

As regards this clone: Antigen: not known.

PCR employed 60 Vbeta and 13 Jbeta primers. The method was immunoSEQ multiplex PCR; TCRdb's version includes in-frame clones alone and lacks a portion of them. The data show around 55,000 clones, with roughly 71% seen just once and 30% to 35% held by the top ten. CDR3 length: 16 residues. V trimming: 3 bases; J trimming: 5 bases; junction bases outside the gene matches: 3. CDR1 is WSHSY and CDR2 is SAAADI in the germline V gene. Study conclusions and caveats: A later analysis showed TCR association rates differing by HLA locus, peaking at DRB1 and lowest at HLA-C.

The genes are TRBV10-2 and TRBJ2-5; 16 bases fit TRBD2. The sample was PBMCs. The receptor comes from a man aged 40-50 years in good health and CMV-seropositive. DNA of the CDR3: TGCGCCAGCAGTGACCCGGGACTAGCGGGGGGGGAGACCCAGTACTTC. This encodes CASSDPGLAGGETQYF.